This T cell receptor beta chain is from a study of T cells in localized non-small cell lung cancer. Study outcomes and limitations: Elevated circulating T cell density in blood was associated with longer overall survival.

V lost 5 bases and J lost 5, with 14 bases in between. The CDR3 has 14 residues. CDR1 and CDR2 (germline): SGHTA, FQGNSA. Only a few counts were recorded for this clone. Antigen: not known. Some clones are missing from TCRdb's copy, which holds only in-frame ones; the method was immunoSEQ multiplex PCR. The sample holds under 75,000 clones, 86% seen once. The source is a male donor older than 55 with stage III squamous cell lung carcinoma. The chain carries TRBV7-2 and TRBJ2-3; D is uncertain. Sample: peripheral blood, taken before any cancer treatment. The CDR3: CASSEFDRVDTQYF. CDR3 in DNA: TGTGCCAGCAGCGAGTTCGACCGGGTAGATACGCAGTATTTT.